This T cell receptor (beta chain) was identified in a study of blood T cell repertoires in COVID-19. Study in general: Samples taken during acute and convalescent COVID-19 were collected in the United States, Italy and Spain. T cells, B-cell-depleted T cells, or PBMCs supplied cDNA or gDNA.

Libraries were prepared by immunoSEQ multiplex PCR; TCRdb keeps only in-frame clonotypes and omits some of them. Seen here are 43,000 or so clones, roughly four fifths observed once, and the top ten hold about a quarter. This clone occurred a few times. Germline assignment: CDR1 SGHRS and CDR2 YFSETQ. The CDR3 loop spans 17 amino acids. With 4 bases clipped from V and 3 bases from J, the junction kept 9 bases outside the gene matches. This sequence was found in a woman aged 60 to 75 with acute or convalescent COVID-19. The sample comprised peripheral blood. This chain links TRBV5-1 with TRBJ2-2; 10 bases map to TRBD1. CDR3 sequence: CASSLRATGGDTGELFF. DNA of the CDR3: TGCGCCAGCAGCCTGAGAGCGACAGGGGGCGACACCGGGGAGCTGTTTTTT.